The clone carrying this TCR beta chain was counted a single time. The antigen remains undetermined. This CDR3 has 15 amino acids. V dropped 0 bases and J dropped 2; count of bases not matched to a gene: 4. Per the germline V gene, CDR1 is SGHTA and CDR2 is FQGNSA. Healthy individuals who donated bone marrow served as the donors. The PCR was carried out with 60 Vbeta primers and 13 Jbeta primers. Data came from immunoSEQ multiplex PCR; TCRdb stores just in-frame clones and leaves some out. This table holds about 140,000 clones, around 73% found once. These data come from a study of cytomegalovirus exposure and HLA in healthy donors. General study findings and limits: Serostatus for CMV was the only available immune exposure information. Based on reports, TCR beta sequences accurately predicted HLA-A and HLA-B alleles for most subjects.

This TCR derives from a human donor in good health. The rearrangement links TRBV7-2 to TRBJ2-7; 7 positions match TRBD2. Sequenced: PBMCs. The CDR3 DNA is TGTGCCAGCAGCTTAGCGGGAGGGCCCCCCTACGAGCAGTACTTC. Its protein product is CASSLAGGPPYEQYF. The variable domain in full, with the rest retrieved from reference TRBV7-2 and TRBJ2-7, is GAGVSQSPSNKVTEKGKDVELRCDPISGHTALYWYRQSLGQGLEFLIYFQGNSAPDKSGLPSDRFSAERTGGSVSTLTIQRTQQEDSAVYLCASSLAGGPPYEQYFGPGTRLTVT.